The T cell receptor beta chain under discussion was sequenced for a study of shared clonotypes between healthy human individuals. Study-wide context: Researchers drew samples from two women and three men aged 18 to 49.

Only one count was recorded for this clone. Antigen: not known. Data came from immunoSEQ multiplex PCR; TCRdb stores just in-frame clones and leaves some out. The sample holds around 370,000 clones, 90% to 98% seen once. Trimming stripped 0 bases from V and 2 bases from J, with 11 bases between. CDR3 size: 16 residues. CDR1 SGDLS and CDR2 YYNGEE come from the germline V gene. Points from the study as a whole: The study found lower generation probabilities in non-shared clonotypes than in those shared by all four donors. The sharing of about 5% of naive CD4 clonotypes was seen across a few donors.

The chain employs TRBV9 and TRBJ2-2; possible D gene TRBD1, 6 bases. This clonotype was sampled from a man aged 25 to 40 in good health. Sequenced material: memory CD8+ T cells sorted from blood. Documented subset: CD45RO+ cells pooled with CCR7-negative TemRA cells. CDR3 loop: CASSVASGVNTGELFF. DNA of the CDR3: TGTGCCAGCAGCGTAGCTTCAGGGGTTAACACCGGGGAGCTGTTTTTT.